The next 13 T cell receptor beta chains were all read from a single sample in a study of identical twins. Using its own MiXCR run on the 5' RACE reads, TCRdb lists one record per CDR3 protein. The table records about 490,000 distinct CDR3 sequences, 13% to 15% of them present only once. The sample was also reused in another study, on yellow fever vaccine responses in identical twins.

Sequenced: CD4+ T cells sorted from blood. The receptors were gathered from a woman aged 18-29 years in good health.

The chain carries TRBV12-3 or TRBV12-4 and TRBJ2-5, with 9 bases that match TRBD1. The CDR3 loop spans 16 amino acids. The J segment lost 1 base and the V segment lost 7 bases, leaving 10 bases of the junction unmatched. The CDR3 region has the DNA TGTGCCAGCACCGACGCCGGGACAGGGCTCCAAGAGACCCAGTACTTC. Translation: CASTDAGTGLQETQYF.

The chain has TRBV24-1 and TRBJ1-2; perhaps TRBD1 as D (5 bases). The CDR3 spans 13 residues. Germline values: CDR1 KGHDR, CDR2 SFDVKD. Between the trimmed V and J ends, which lost 1 base and 7 bases, there was a span of 9 bases. Here the CDR3 reads CATSDFRVGGYTF. The CDR3 DNA reads as TGTGCCACCAGTGATTTCAGGGTTGGTGGCTACACCTTC.

The chain recombines TRBV3-1 with TRBJ1-1; D remains ambiguous. The CDR3 has 13 amino acids. The V end was cut by 5 bases, the J end by 1 base, with 8 bases between. Germline lookup yields CDR1 LGHDT and CDR2 YNNKEL (reference sequence). CDR3 loop: CASSAPGNTEAFF. The CDR3 DNA reads as TGTGCCAGCAGCGCCCCGGGGAACACTGAAGCTTTCTTT.

About this clonotype: At one end the junction does not follow the germline gene, possibly because of a read error. This rearrangement joins TRBV3-1 to TRBJ2-4, with D possibly being TRBD1 or TRBD2 (5 bases each). Germline CDR1 LGHDT, CDR2 YNNKEL (reference sequence). There are 17 residues in the CDR3. The CDR3 coding sequence is TGTGCCAGCTGCCAACGCCGGGACCCAGCGGCCAAAAACATTCAGTACTTC. It translates to CASCQRRDPAAKNIQYF. Together with reference TRBV3-1 and TRBJ2-4, the CDR3 gives the full variable domain: DTAVSQTPKYLVTQMGNDKSIKCEQNLGHDTMYWYKQDSKKFLKIMFSYNNKELIINETVPNRFSPKSPDKAHLNLHINSLELGDSAVYFCASCQRRDPAAKNIQYFGAGTRLSVL.

This clonotype was recorded at least ten times. V gene TRBV5-1 combines with J gene TRBJ2-1; D call uncertain. From germline, CDR1 is SGHRS and CDR2 YFSETQ. The germline V and J ends were trimmed by 0 bases and 5 bases, with 9 bases remaining between them. This CDR3 comprises 14 residues. The CDR3, as DNA: TGCGCCAGCAGCTTGGAGGCCAGCCACAATGAGCAGTTCTTC. Protein sequence: CASSLEASHNEQFF.

The gene calls are TRBV15 and TRBJ1-5; TRBD1 aligns across 7 bases. CDR1 LNHNV and CDR2 YYDKDF come from the germline V gene (reference sequence). CDR3 size: 17 residues. V gave up 3 bases and J gave up 0 bases; unmatched junction bases: 8. DNA for the CDR3: TGTGCCACCAGCAGTGCCGGGACAGCGACTAGCAATCAGCCCCAGCATTTT. It yields the protein CATSSAGTATSNQPQHF.

The chain combines TRBV6-1 with TRBJ2-2, with 9 bases lining up with TRBD1. V gave up 7 bases and J gave up 4 bases; unmatched junction bases: 10. The CDR3 contains 16 residues. Germline CDR1 MNHNS, CDR2 SASEGT. The CDR3 region is CASTYAPDRGTGELFF. The CDR3 DNA reads TGTGCCAGCACCTATGCCCCGGACAGGGGCACCGGGGAGCTGTTTTTT.

This clonotype was observed at least ten times. V gene TRBV20-1 combines with J gene TRBJ1-1; unclear D gene. V was trimmed by 6 bases and J by 7 bases, leaving 12 bases between them. Germline V CDR1 and CDR2: DFQATT, SNEGSKA (reference sequence). This CDR3 is 11 amino acids long. CDR3 nucleotide sequence: TGCAGTGCCGCTGAACGGGATGAAGCTTTCTTT. It encodes CSAAERDEAFF.

The chain has TRBV5-1 and TRBJ2-3; no reliable D call. This CDR3 has 17 residues. V lost 0 bases and J lost 0, with 14 bases in between. Per the germline V gene, CDR1 is SGHRS and CDR2 is YFSETQ. CDR3 in amino acids: CASSLGATGISTDTQYF. In DNA form, the CDR3 reads TGCGCCAGCAGCTTGGGGGCCACTGGAATTAGCACAGATACGCAGTATTTT.

The table lists this clonotype with a few counts. This rearrangement joins TRBV4-1 to TRBJ2-3, with a possible D match to TRBD1 (6 bases). V dropped 4 bases and J dropped 4 bases, with 6 bases sitting between them. The CDR3 has 12 amino acids. Looked up from germline, CDR1 is MGHRA and CDR2 is YSYEKL. CDR3 sequence reads: CASSRGPDTQYF. The CDR3 DNA is TGCGCCAGCAGCCGGGGGCCAGATACGCAGTATTTT.

This clonotype came up a few times. This chain links TRBV20-1 with TRBJ2-7; 7 bases fit TRBD1. The CDR3 spans 12 residues. Germline V gene sequence: CDR1 DFQATT, CDR2 SNEGSKA (reference sequence). Losses at the gene ends were 3 bases for V and 3 bases for J; bases not matched to a gene: 2. The CDR3 region has the DNA TGCAGTGCTAGGGGACAGAGCTACGAGCAGTACTTC. Translated: CSARGQSYEQYF.

This clonotype showed up many times. The V and J genes are TRBV12-3 or TRBV12-4 and TRBJ2-7; TRBD2 is a possible D gene (5 bases). V was pared by 6 bases and J by 2 bases, with 14 bases between. This CDR3 region has 14 residues. The DNA of the CDR3 is TGTGCCAGCAGAAATAGCGCCTCCACCTACGAGCAGTACTTC. Its translation is CASRNSASTYEQYF.

This clonotype was found a few times. J is TRBJ2-1 and V is TRBV29-1; TRBD1 agrees at 8 bases. The CDR3 extends over 12 amino acids. Losses at the gene ends were 6 bases for V and 10 bases for J; bases not matched to a gene: 8. The germline CDR1 and CDR2 sequences are SQVTM and ANQGSEA. The CDR3 protein is CSVNRGKGEQFF. The CDR3, as DNA: TGCAGCGTGAACAGGGGGAAAGGGGAGCAGTTCTTC.